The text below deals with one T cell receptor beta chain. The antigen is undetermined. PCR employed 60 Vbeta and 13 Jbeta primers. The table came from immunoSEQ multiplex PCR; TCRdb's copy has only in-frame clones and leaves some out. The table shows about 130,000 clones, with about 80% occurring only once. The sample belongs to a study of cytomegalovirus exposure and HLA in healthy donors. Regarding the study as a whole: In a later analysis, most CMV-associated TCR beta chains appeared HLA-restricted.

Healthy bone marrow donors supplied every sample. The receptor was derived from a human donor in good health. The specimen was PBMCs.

This chain's CDR3 is CASSPSGGRRYNEQFF. In DNA, the CDR3 is TGTGCCAGCAGCCCTTCGGGGGGCCGACGCTACAATGAGCAGTTCTTC. This chain links TRBV11-2 with TRBJ2-1; D perhaps matches TRBD2 (7 bases). The CDR3 consists of 16 residues. Trimming took off 5 bases at V and 3 bases at J, with 17 bases between the two ends. Germline CDR1 reads SGHAT; CDR2 reads FQNNGV.